These T cell receptor beta chains were read from a single sample in a study of blood T cell repertoires in COVID-19. Produced via immunoSEQ multiplex PCR; TCRdb's table is partial and in-frame only. This sample has about 310,000 clones, with roughly 84% found just once. Material for sequencing was peripheral blood. Every receptor here comes from a man aged 50-60 years with active or convalescent COVID-19. Each CDR3 is given with its conserved first and last residue. Each record gives: clone size, J gene, V gene, D gene, CDR3 protein, CDR3 DNA. D genes are given only for firm matches. The listing skips clone size in some rows; elsewhere it reads once, few, many or a size class.

>NA|TRBJ1-6|TRBV7-2|NA
CASSLVVRSSYNSPLHF
TGTGCCAGCAGCTTAGTGGTCCGGAGCTCCTATAATTCACCCCTCCACTTT
>few|TRBJ1-2|TRBV7-2|TRBD1
CASSLQTGARGYTF
TGTGCCAGCAGCTTGCAGACAGGGGCGAGAGGCTACACCTTC
>NA|TRBJ2-7|TRBV24-1|NA
CATSGGGLGSYEQYF
TGTGCCACCAGTGGGGGGGGCTTGGGCTCCTACGAGCAGTACTTC
>NA|TRBJ1-5|TRBV12-5|NA
CASSEGGQPQHF
TGTGCTAGTAGCGAGGGAGGACAGCCCCAGCATTTT
>few|TRBJ1-2|TRBV28|NA
CASSLFGAPLTGYTF
TGTGCCAGCAGTTTATTTGGGGCCCCTTTAACGGGCTACACCTTC
>few|TRBJ1-2|TRBV10-3|NA
CAISDLGGVYGYTF
TGTGCCATCAGTGATTTAGGGGGGGTCTATGGCTACACCTTC
>NA|TRBJ2-1|TRBV19|TRBD2
CASSILGRVSYNEQFF
TGTGCCAGTAGTATTCTTGGGAGGGTCTCCTACAATGAGCAGTTCTTC
>NA|TRBJ1-6|TRBV5-4|NA
CASSLTGGDSPLHF
TGTGCCAGCAGCCTGACAGGTGGGGACTCACCCCTCCACTTT
>NA|TRBJ2-2|TRBV9|NA
CASSVVAQGSTGELFF
TGTGCCAGCAGCGTAGTCGCCCAGGGTTCGACCGGGGAGCTGTTTTTT
>NA|TRBJ1-1|TRBV7-9|NA
CASSLDGTSPEAFF
TGTGCCAGCAGCTTAGATGGGACATCCCCTGAAGCTTTCTTT
>NA|TRBJ1-3|TRBV28|NA
CASSSQGSGNTIYF
TGTGCCAGCAGTTCACAGGGTTCTGGAAACACCATATATTTT
>NA|TRBJ1-4|TRBV19|TRBD1
CASSLGTGYEKLFF
TGTGCCAGTAGCCTCGGGACAGGGTACGAAAAACTGTTTTTT
>NA|TRBJ1-5|TRBV12-2|NA
CASRLFPGTGGGQPQHF
TGTGCAAGTCGCTTATTTCCGGGGACAGGGGGTGGTCAGCCCCAGCATTTT
>NA|TRBJ2-3|TRBV9|TRBD2
CASSPRLAGFTDTQYF
TGTGCCAGCAGCCCCCGACTAGCGGGTTTCACAGATACGCAGTATTTT
>NA|TRBJ2-1|TRBV10-1|NA
CASSELTGDEFNEQFF
TGCGCCAGCAGTGAGTTGACGGGAGACGAGTTCAATGAGCAGTTCTTC
>NA|TRBJ2-5|TRBV29-1|TRBD1
CSVATGGETQYF
TGCAGCGTCGCCACAGGGGGAGAGACCCAGTACTTC
>NA|TRBJ2-7|TRBV7-3|NA
CASSSKRTGIGEQYF
TGTGCCAGCAGCTCAAAGAGAACAGGGATTGGCGAGCAGTACTTC
>once|TRBJ2-1|TRBV4-1|TRBD2
CASSQPGGYNEQFF
TGCGCCAGCAGCCAACCGGGAGGTTACAATGAGCAGTTCTTC
>once|TRBJ1-1|TRBV6-6|TRBD1
CASSLKSGTGDAFF
TGTGCCAGCAGTTTAAAATCAGGGACAGGTGACGCTTTCTTT
>few|TRBJ2-7|TRBV19|TRBD2
CASSIGGSSYEQYF
TGTGCCAGTAGTATAGGCGGGAGCTCCTACGAGCAGTACTTC
>NA|TRBJ1-2|TRBV21-1|NA
CASSKEGGDYGYTF
TGTGCCAGCAGCAAAGAGGGAGGGGACTATGGCTACACCTTC
>NA|TRBJ1-4|TRBV29-1|TRBD1
CSMIRGQKNEKLFF
TGCAGCATGATCAGGGGGCAGAAGAATGAAAAACTGTTTTTT
>NA|TRBJ2-1|TRBV24-1|NA
CATSDSGPSLPYNEQFF
TGTGCCACCAGTGACTCTGGTCCCTCACTCCCCTACAATGAGCAGTTCTTC
>NA|TRBJ1-5|TRBV6-1|TRBD1
CASSGQGSGGNQPQHF
TGTGCCAGCAGTGGACAGGGCTCCGGAGGCAATCAGCCCCAGCATTTT
>NA|TRBJ2-3|TRBV6-5|TRBD2
CASRMTSGVTDTQYF
TGTGCCAGCAGGATGACTAGCGGGGTCACAGATACGCAGTATTTT
>NA|TRBJ2-5|TRBV7-3|NA
CASSPQETQYF
TGTGCCAGCAGCCCTCAAGAGACCCAGTACTTC
>NA|TRBJ2-3|TRBV4-3|TRBD1
CASSIRRDRTFTDTQYF
TGCGCCAGCAGCATTAGACGGGACAGGACCTTCACAGATACGCAGTATTTT
>NA|TRBJ1-2|TRBV12-3/TRBV12-4|NA
CASSLGQTGYTF
TGTGCCAGCAGTTTAGGACAGACGGGCTACACCTTC
>NA|TRBJ1-2|TRBV4-3|NA
CASSQDLGRHYGYTF
TGCGCCAGCAGCCAAGATCTTGGGCGCCACTATGGCTACACCTTC
>NA|TRBJ1-2|TRBV18|TRBD1
CASSRDRGMEFRGYTF
TGTGCCAGCTCACGGGACAGGGGGATGGAATTCAGGGGCTACACCTTC
>NA|TRBJ2-2|TRBV11-2|NA
CASSLDGADTGELFF
TGTGCCAGCAGCTTAGATGGGGCAGACACCGGGGAGCTGTTTTTT
>NA|TRBJ1-2|TRBV6-1|NA
CASSAQSDIPNYGYTF
TGTGCCAGCAGTGCCCAATCGGACATACCTAACTATGGCTACACCTTC
>NA|TRBJ2-2|TRBV19|NA
CASSIGGTGELFF
TGTGCCAGTAGTATAGGAGGCACCGGGGAGCTGTTTTTT
>NA|TRBJ2-2|TRBV11-2|TRBD2
CASSFGTKKTGELFF
TGTGCCAGCAGCTTCGGGACTAAAAAAACCGGGGAGCTGTTTTTT
>once|TRBJ2-7|TRBV10-3|TRBD2
CAAGGGTSGYEQYF
TGTGCGGCCGGGGGGGGGACTAGCGGCTACGAGCAGTACTTC
>NA|TRBJ2-1|TRBV7-9|NA
CASSPFYGEQFF
TGTGCCAGCAGCCCATTCTACGGTGAGCAGTTCTTC
>once|TRBJ1-2|TRBV5-6|NA
CASSWEFRVTGYTF
TGTGCCAGCAGCTGGGAATTCAGGGTGACTGGCTACACCTTC
>NA|TRBJ2-7|TRBV11-2|NA
CASSLVAAGSYEQYF
TGTGCCAGCAGCTTAGTTGCTGCGGGCTCCTACGAGCAGTACTTC
>NA|TRBJ2-1|TRBV5-1|TRBD1
CASSSGQGRDEQFF
TGCGCCAGCAGCTCGGGACAGGGGAGGGATGAGCAGTTCTTC
>NA|TRBJ1-1|TRBV27|TRBD1
CASSHYRGVNTEAFF
TGTGCCAGCAGTCACTACAGGGGTGTAAACACTGAAGCTTTCTTT